This T cell receptor (beta chain) was sequenced in a study of cytomegalovirus exposure and HLA in healthy donors. This clone occurred a few times. Its antigen is undetermined. General study findings and limits: Whilst most TCR sequences proved rare, a subset of public TCRs occurred across many donors. Analyses of presence and absence presupposed an approximately uniform sequencing depth across donors. Associated with cytomegalovirus, according to the listing, were around 160 TCR beta chains.

PCR employed 60 Vbeta and 13 Jbeta primers. Profiled with immunoSEQ multiplex PCR; TCRdb holds only in-frame clones, not every one. The table lists approximately 160,000 clones, approximately 80% of them singletons. The sequenced material came from PBMCs. The sequence came from a young woman in good health and CMV-seronegative.

This CDR3 is CATSSRQDSYEQYF. The CDR3, as DNA: TGTGCCACATCATCCAGACAGGACTCCTACGAGCAGTACTTC. The rearrangement uses TRBV6-5 and TRBJ2-7, with a possible D match to TRBD1 (6 bases). The V gene lost 10 bases and the J gene lost 0 bases, with 16 bases spanning the gap. CDR1 is MNHEY, CDR2 SVGAGI, per germline. This CDR3 is 14 amino acids long.